The clone carrying this TCR beta chain was seen a handful of times. Its antigen is undetermined. CDR1 and CDR2 (germline): MNHEY, SMNVEV (reference sequence). The CDR3 runs to 15 residues. The junction had 5 bases not matched to a gene; V was cut back by 5 bases and J by 5 bases. This record belongs to a study of T cell repertoires in cytomegalovirus infection. Overall study context: Indications of both CMV infection and matching HLA type were provided by public TCR beta signatures.

A single record per CDR3 protein comes from TCRdb applying MiXCR to the reads. The table has roughly 110,000 distinct CDR3 sequences, about 30% seen once; the top ten hold approximately 41%. General study findings and limits: HLA-C-restricted TCR beta clonotypes specific for CMV led the ex vivo response.

The receptor was derived from a human donor in good health (CMV status not recorded). Some clones in this sample may be carry-over from other donors' samples. The chain combines TRBV27 with TRBJ2-1, with 11 bases fitting TRBD2. The sample here was CD8+ T cells from cultured PBMCs, taken from culture after CMV antigen stimulation. The CDR3 is CASSLLAGGNNEQFF. The CDR3 coding sequence is TGTGCCAGCAGTCTGTTAGCGGGGGGGAACAATGAGCAGTTCTTC.